Shown below are 5 T cell receptor beta chains from a single sample sequenced in a study of T cells in Graves' hyperthyroidism and ophthalmopathy. The CDR3 regions of TCR beta were amplified from RNA transcripts. With the HTBI primer set, the TCR CDR3 went through a first round of RT-PCR. MiXCR, run by TCRdb on the multiplex PCR reads, gives a single entry per CDR3 protein. The sample carries about 300,000 distinct CDR3 sequences, less than 20% recorded once. Sequencing was done on a sample of blood. The receptors originated from a man aged 45-60 years with Graves' ophthalmopathy.

This clonotype occurred many times. The rearrangement uses TRBV27 and TRBJ2-5; D perhaps matches TRBD2 (6 bases). The CDR3 extends over 13 amino acids. Germline assignment: CDR1 MNHEY and CDR2 SMNVEV (reference sequence). Trimming shortened V by 8 bases and J by 5 bases, and 15 bases separated the two germline ends. As DNA, the CDR3 is TGTGCCAGCGTTGGGGGGTTGGAGGAGACCCAGTACTTC. Its protein is CASVGGLEETQYF.

The sample holds a few counts of this clonotype. This chain joins TRBV15 and TRBJ2-5; TRBD2 aligns across 11 bases. J gave up 2 bases and V 5 bases, and 7 bases lay outside the gene matches. Germline V gives CDR1 LNHNV, CDR2 YYDKDF (reference sequence). The CDR3 extends over 16 amino acids. As DNA, the CDR3 is TGTGCCACCAGCGCCCGACTAGCGGGGATACAAGAGACCCAGTACTTC. As protein: CATSARLAGIQETQYF. Full variable domain (outside the CDR3, taken from reference TRBV15 and TRBJ2-5): DAMVIQNPRYQVTQFGKPVTLSCSQTLNHNVMYWYQQKSSQAPKLLFHYYDKDFNNEADTPDNFQSRRPNTSFCFLDIRSPGLGDTAMYLCATSARLAGIQETQYFGPGTRLLVL.

This clonotype was counted a few times. This rearrangement joins TRBV6-1 to TRBJ2-3; TRBD2 aligns across 9 bases. The junction had 11 bases not matched to a gene; V was cut back by 8 bases and J by 5 bases. CDR3 length: 15 residues. The V gene's germline CDR1 is MNHNS and CDR2 SASEGT. CDR3: CASHAGREGRDTQYF. CDR3 bases: TGTGCCAGCCACGCCGGGCGGGAGGGTCGAGATACGCAGTATTTT.

J is TRBJ1-2 and V is TRBV28; D is unclear. The germline V gene has CDR1 MDHEN and CDR2 SYDVKM. The CDR3 length is 11 residues. V lost 7 bases to trimming and J lost 5 bases, with 8 bases between them. The CDR3 DNA reads TGTGCCAGCAAAGCAGAATATGGCTACACCTTC. It encodes CASKAEYGYTF.

The V and J genes are TRBV5-5 and TRBJ2-5; 9 bases are a match to TRBD2. Germline V gene data show CDR1 as SGHKS and CDR2 as YYEKEE (reference sequence). V lost 3 bases to trimming and J lost 5 bases; unmatched junction nucleotides: 8. The CDR3 runs 15 residues. The CDR3 DNA reads TGTGCCAGCAGCTCGATGGCTAGCGGGATGGAGACCCAGTACTTC. Amino acid sequence: CASSSMASGMETQYF.